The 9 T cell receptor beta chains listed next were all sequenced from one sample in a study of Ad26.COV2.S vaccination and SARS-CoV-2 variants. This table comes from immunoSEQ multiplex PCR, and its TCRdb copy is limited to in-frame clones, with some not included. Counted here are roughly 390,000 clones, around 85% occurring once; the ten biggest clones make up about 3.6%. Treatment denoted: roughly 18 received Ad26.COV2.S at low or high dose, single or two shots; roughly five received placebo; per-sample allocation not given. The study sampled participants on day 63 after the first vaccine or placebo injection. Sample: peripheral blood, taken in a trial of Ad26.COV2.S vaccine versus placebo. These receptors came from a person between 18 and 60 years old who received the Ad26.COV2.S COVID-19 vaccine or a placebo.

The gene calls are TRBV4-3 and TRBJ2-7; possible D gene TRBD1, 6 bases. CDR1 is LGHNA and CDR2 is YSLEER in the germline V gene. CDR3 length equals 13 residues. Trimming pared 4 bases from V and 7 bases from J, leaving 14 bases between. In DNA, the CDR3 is TGCGCCAGCAGCCTGAGGACAGATGAGGAGCAGTACTTC. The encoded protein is CASSLRTDEEQYF.

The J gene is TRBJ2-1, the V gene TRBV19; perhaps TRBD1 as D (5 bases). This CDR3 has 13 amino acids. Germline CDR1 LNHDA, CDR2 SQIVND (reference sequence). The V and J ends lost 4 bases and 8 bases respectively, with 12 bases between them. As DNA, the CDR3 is TGTGCCAGTAGTACTGCAGGGCACGATGAGCAGTTCTTC. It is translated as CASSTAGHDEQFF.

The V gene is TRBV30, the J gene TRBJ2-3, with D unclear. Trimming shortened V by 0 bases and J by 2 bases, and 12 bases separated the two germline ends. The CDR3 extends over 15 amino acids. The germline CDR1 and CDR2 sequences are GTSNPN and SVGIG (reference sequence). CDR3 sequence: CAWSVSWLTTDTQYF. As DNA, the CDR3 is TGTGCCTGGAGTGTAAGTTGGCTGACCACAGATACGCAGTATTTT.

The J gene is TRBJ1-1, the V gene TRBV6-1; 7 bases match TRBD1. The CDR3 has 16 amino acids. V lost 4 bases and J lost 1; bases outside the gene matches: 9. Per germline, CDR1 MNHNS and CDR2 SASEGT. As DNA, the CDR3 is TGTGCCAGCAGTGCTTTGGATGACAGGGCGAACACTGAAGCTTTCTTT. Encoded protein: CASSALDDRANTEAFF.

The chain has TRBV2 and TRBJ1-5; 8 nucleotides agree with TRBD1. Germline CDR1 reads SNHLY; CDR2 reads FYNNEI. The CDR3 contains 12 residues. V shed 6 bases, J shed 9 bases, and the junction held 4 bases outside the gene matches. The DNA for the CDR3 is TGTGCCAGCAGGGTAACAGGGGGGCCCCAGCATTTT. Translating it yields CASRVTGGPQHF.

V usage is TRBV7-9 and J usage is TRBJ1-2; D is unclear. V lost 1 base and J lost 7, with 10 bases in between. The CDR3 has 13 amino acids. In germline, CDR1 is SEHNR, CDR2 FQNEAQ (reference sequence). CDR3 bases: TGTGCCAGCAGCTTAGGTTCGGGGTCTGGCTACACCTTC. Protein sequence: CASSLGSGSGYTF.

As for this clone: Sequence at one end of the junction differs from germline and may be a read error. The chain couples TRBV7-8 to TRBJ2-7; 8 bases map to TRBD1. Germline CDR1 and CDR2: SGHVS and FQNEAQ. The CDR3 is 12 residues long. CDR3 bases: TGTGCCAGCAGCTTAGCGCAGGGGGCGAAGGACTTC. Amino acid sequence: CASSLAQGAKDF. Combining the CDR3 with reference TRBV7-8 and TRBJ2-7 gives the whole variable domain GAGVSQSPRYKVAKRGQDVALRCDPISGHVSLFWYQQALGQGPEFLTYFQNEAQLDKSGLPSDRFFAERPEGSVSTLKIQRTQQEDSAVYLCASSLAQGAKDFGPGTRLTVT.

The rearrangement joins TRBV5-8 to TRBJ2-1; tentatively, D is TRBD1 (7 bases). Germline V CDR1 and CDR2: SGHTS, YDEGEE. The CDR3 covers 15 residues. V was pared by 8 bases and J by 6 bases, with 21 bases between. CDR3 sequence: CASRRGRGSVNEQFF. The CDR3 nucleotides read TGTGCCAGTAGGAGGGGCAGGGGGTCGGTCAATGAGCAGTTCTTC.

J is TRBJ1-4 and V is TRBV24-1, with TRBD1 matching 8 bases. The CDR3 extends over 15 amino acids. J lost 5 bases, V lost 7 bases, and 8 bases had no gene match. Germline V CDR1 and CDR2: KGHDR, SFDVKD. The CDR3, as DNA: TGTGCCACCAGCTCGACAGGGGCTACGAATGAAAAACTGTTTTTT. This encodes CATSSTGATNEKLFF.